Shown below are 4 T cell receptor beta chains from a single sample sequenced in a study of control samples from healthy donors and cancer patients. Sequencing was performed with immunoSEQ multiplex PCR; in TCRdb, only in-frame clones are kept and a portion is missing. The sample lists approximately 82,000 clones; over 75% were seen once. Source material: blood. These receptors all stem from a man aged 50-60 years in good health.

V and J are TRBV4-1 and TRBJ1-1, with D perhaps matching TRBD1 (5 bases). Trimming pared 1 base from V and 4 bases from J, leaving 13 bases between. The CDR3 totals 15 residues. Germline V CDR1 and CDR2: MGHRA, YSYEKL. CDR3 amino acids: CASSQGKGRVTEAFF. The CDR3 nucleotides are TGCGCCAGCAGCCAAGGGAAGGGGCGCGTCACTGAAGCTTTCTTT.

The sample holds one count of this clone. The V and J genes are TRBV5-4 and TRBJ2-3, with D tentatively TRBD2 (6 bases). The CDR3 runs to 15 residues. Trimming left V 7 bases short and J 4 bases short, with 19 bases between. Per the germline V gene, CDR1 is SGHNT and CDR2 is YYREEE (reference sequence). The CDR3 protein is CASHEGAGWSDTQYF. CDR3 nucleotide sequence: TGTGCCAGCCACGAGGGAGCGGGCTGGTCAGATACGCAGTATTTT.

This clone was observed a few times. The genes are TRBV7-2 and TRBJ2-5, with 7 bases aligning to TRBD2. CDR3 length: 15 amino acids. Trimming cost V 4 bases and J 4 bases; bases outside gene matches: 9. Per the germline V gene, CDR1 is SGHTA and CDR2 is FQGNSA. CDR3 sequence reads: CASSWAGVSVETQYF. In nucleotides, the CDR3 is TGTGCCAGCAGCTGGGCGGGAGTAAGCGTAGAGACCCAGTACTTC.

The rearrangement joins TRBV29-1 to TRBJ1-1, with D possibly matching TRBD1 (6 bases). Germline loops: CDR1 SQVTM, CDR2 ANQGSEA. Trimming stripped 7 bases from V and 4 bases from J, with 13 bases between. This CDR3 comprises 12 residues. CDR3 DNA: TGCAGCGCCAACAGGGAGGGCACTGAAGCTTTCTTT. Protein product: CSANREGTEAFF.